One and the same sample provided the 4 T cell receptor beta chains below, sequenced in a study of T cells in Graves' hyperthyroidism and ophthalmopathy. Template material for amplifying TCR beta CDR3 regions consisted of RNA transcripts. First-round RT-PCR targeting the TCR CDR3 was performed with the HTBI primer set. TCRdb re-derived calls from the multiplex PCR reads in MiXCR, one entry per CDR3 protein. Of about 480,000 distinct CDR3 sequences listed, approximately 25% were seen once; the top ten hold about 11%. Sample: blood. All receptors come from a woman younger than 45 with Graves' ophthalmopathy.

This clonotype has at least ten counts. The CDR3 DNA reads as TGTGCCAGCAGTTACTCGGGACAGCAGAACACTGAAGCTTTCTTT. Residues: CASSYSGQQNTEAFF. The chain couples TRBV6-5 to TRBJ1-1, with 7 bases that match TRBD1. Per the germline V gene, CDR1 is MNHEY and CDR2 is SVGAGI. This CDR3 spans 15 amino acids. Trimming cost V 0 bases and J 1 base; bases outside gene matches: 2.

A note on this clonotype: A much larger clone sits a single nucleotide away, making a read error possible. The rearrangement links TRBV11-1 to TRBJ2-7, with 7 bases fitting TRBD1. V lost 8 bases, J lost 2 bases, and 12 bases stayed unmatched. Germline V gene sequence: CDR1 SGHAT, CDR2 FQDESV (reference sequence). The CDR3 runs 15 residues. DNA of the CDR3: TGTGCCAGCGGCCTATTCAGACAGGGCACCTACGAGCAGTACTTC. As protein: CASGLFRQGTYEQYF.

The chain couples TRBV28 to TRBJ2-7, with D unresolved. This CDR3 spans 16 amino acids. Germline loops: CDR1 MDHEN, CDR2 SYDVKM. The ends were cut back, 7 bases at V and 0 bases at J, with 19 bases in the middle. In nucleotides, the CDR3 is TGTGCCAGCACGGCGGTAGGCGGAGCGAGCTCCTACGAGCAGTACTTC. Amino acids: CASTAVGGASSYEQYF. Complete variable domain (other parts from reference TRBV28 and TRBJ2-7): DVKVTQSSRYLVKRTGEKVFLECVQDMDHENMFWYRQDPGLGLRLIYFSYDVKMKEKGDIPEGYSVSREKKERFSLILESASTNQTSMYLCASTAVGGASSYEQYFGPGTRLTVT.

Only a few counts were recorded for this clonotype. The chain employs TRBV11-2 and TRBJ1-2; D might be TRBD1 (5 bases). Germline CDR1 SGHAT, CDR2 FQNNGV. The CDR3 totals 14 residues. Trimming removed 2 bases from V and 8 bases from J, with 15 bases in between. The DNA of the CDR3 is TGTGCCAGCAGCTTAATAGGCAGGGCAGACGGCTACACCTTC. Its translation: CASSLIGRADGYTF.